Below are 30 T cell receptor beta chains sequenced from a single sample in a study of T cells in Graves' hyperthyroidism and ophthalmopathy. What was amplified from RNA transcripts were TCR beta CDR3 regions. Carried out on the TCR CDR3, a first-round RT-PCR used the HTBI primer set. TCRdb reprocessed the multiplex PCR reads with MiXCR, giving one entry per CDR3 protein. The profile shows a few hundred thousand distinct CDR3 sequences, roughly 50% of them singletons. The sequenced sample consisted of peripheral blood or thyroid tissue (not recorded which). All receptors derive from a woman aged 18-30 years with Graves' hyperthyroidism.

The sample holds many counts of this clonotype. The CDR3 sequence: CASSLVSGAQGYTF. The CDR3 bases are TGCGCCAGCAGCTTGGTGTCAGGCGCTCAAGGCTACACCTTC. The chain uses TRBV5-1 and TRBJ1-2, with no clear D. From germline, CDR1 is SGHRS and CDR2 YFSETQ. V shed 0 bases and J shed 8 bases, with 14 bases lying between them. The CDR3 covers 14 residues. The full variable domain, with the rest looked up from reference TRBV5-1 and TRBJ1-2, is KAGVTQTPRYLIKTRGQQVTLSCSPISGHRSVSWYQQTPGQGLQFLFEYFSETQRNKGNFPGRFSGRQFSNSRSEMNVSTLELGDSALYLCASSLVSGAQGYTFGSGTRLTVV.

This clonotype was recorded at least ten times. V usage is TRBV20-1 and J usage is TRBJ1-2, with TRBD1 matching 11 bases. The CDR3 is 15 amino acids. The germline V gene encodes CDR1 DFQATT and CDR2 SNEGSKA (reference sequence). The trim removed 0 bases at V and 4 bases at J, leaving 4 bases unmatched. The CDR3 DNA sequence: TGCAGTGCTAGAGAGGGGGACAGGGGGACCTATGGCTACACCTTC. It is translated as CSAREGDRGTYGYTF.

This clonotype was detected many times. V gene TRBV7-9 combines with J gene TRBJ1-1, with no clear D. This CDR3 contains 14 residues. Germline CDR1 and CDR2: SEHNR and FQNEAQ (reference sequence). V gave up 5 bases and J gave up 5 bases, with 15 bases separating them. The CDR3 loop reads CASSPFLDGTEAFF. The CDR3 DNA reads as TGTGCCAGCAGCCCGTTCCTGGACGGTACTGAAGCTTTCTTT.

V gene TRBV19 combines with J gene TRBJ2-3; 7 nucleotides line up with TRBD2. This CDR3 contains 16 residues. The ends lost 3 bases at V and 4 bases at J; junction bases unmatched: 10. CDR1 is LNHDA and CDR2 is SQIVND in the germline V gene (reference sequence). CDR3 DNA: TGTGCCAGTAGTATCGGCGGGAGCAATCTGGCAGATACGCAGTATTTT. Translating gives CASSIGGSNLADTQYF.

This clonotype was observed at least ten times. The rearrangement joins TRBV5-5 to TRBJ1-1; weak D call: TRBD1 (5 bases). This CDR3 is built from 15 residues. V shed 4 bases and J shed 0 bases, with 13 bases lying between them. The germline V gene encodes CDR1 SGHKS and CDR2 YYEKEE (reference sequence). CDR3 amino acids: CASSHPGPMNTEAFF. Here the CDR3 DNA reads TGTGCCAGCAGCCACCCGGGACCGATGAACACTGAAGCTTTCTTT.

This clonotype was seen repeatedly, ten times or more. A junction boundary mismatches the germline segment, possibly from a read error. The gene calls are TRBV2 and TRBJ1-3; D unclear. The germline gives CDR1 SNHLY, CDR2 FYNNEI. This CDR3 has 14 amino acids. Here the CDR3 reads CASSGGSSGNTIYF. In DNA, the CDR3 is TGTGCCAGCAGCGGCGGCAGCTCTGGGAACACCATATATTTT.

Many counts were recorded for this clonotype. The V and J genes are TRBV6-2 or TRBV6-3 and TRBJ1-2; D might be TRBD1 (6 bases). The length of the CDR3 is 13 residues. Germline V gene sequence: CDR1 MNHEY, CDR2 SVGEGT. Trimming removed 6 bases from V and 0 bases from J, with 8 bases in between. Here the CDR3 reads CASSWTANYGYTF. As DNA, the CDR3 is TGTGCCAGCAGCTGGACAGCTAACTATGGCTACACCTTC.

The chain has TRBV7-8 and TRBJ1-2; weak D call: TRBD1 (5 bases). This CDR3 contains 15 residues. Germline V gives CDR1 SGHVS, CDR2 FQNEAQ. Trimming pared 0 bases from V and 4 bases from J, leaving 12 bases between. Here the CDR3 reads CASSLAGADTYGYTF. In nucleotides, the CDR3 is TGTGCCAGCAGCTTAGCAGGGGCGGATACCTATGGCTACACCTTC. Drawing the rest from reference TRBV7-8 and TRBJ1-2, the complete variable domain is GAGVSQSPRYKVAKRGQDVALRCDPISGHVSLFWYQQALGQGPEFLTYFQNEAQLDKSGLPSDRFFAERPEGSVSTLKIQRTQQEDSAVYLCASSLAGADTYGYTFGSGTRLTVV.

Of note for this clonotype: A much larger clone lies a single base off, so this may be a read error. The V gene is TRBV9, the J gene TRBJ2-7; 10 nucleotides align to TRBD2. From germline, CDR1 is SGDLS and CDR2 YYNGEE. There are 15 residues in the CDR3. In DNA, the CDR3 is TGTGCCAGCAGCGTAACAGCGGGGGGGTCCTACGAGCAGCACTTC. The encoded protein is CASSVTAGGSYEQHF.

This clonotype occurred many times. This may stem from a read error, because a much larger clone lies one nucleotide away. The genes are TRBV15 and TRBJ1-1, with a weak D call TRBD1 (5 bases). The V gene's germline CDR1 is LNHNV and CDR2 YYDKDF (reference sequence). V gave up 5 bases and J gave up 1 base, with 17 bases separating them. The CDR3 contains 16 residues. CDR3 protein: CATSPRTRITNTEAFF. CDR3 nucleotide sequence: TGTGCCACCAGCCCCCGGACAAGGATCACGAACACTGAAGCTTTCTTT.

This clonotype was seen many times. The gene calls are TRBV7-9 and TRBJ1-3; perhaps TRBD1 as D (6 bases). Germline-derived CDR1 and CDR2 are SEHNR and FQNEAQ (reference sequence). Between the trimmed V and J ends, which lost 6 bases and 0 bases, there was a span of 12 bases. This CDR3 region has 15 residues. This chain's CDR3 is CASRLTGVSGNTIYF. CDR3 in DNA: TGTGCCAGCAGGCTGACAGGAGTCTCTGGAAACACCATATATTTT.

This clonotype occurred many times. The chain recombines TRBV5-1 with TRBJ2-2; the match to TRBD2 covers 10 bases. V lost 5 bases and J lost 3; bases outside the gene matches: 7. Per germline, CDR1 SGHRS and CDR2 YFSETQ. The CDR3 covers 16 residues. The CDR3 nucleotides read TGCGCCAGCAGACCATCTAGCGGGAGCTACACCGGGGAGCTGTTTTTT. Its protein product is CASRPSSGSYTGELFF.

The chain combines TRBV2 with TRBJ2-3; D remains unclear. Per the germline V gene, CDR1 is SNHLY and CDR2 is FYNNEI. The CDR3 has 11 amino acids. Trimming stripped 6 bases from V and 4 bases from J, with 5 bases between. DNA for the CDR3: TGTGCCAGCAGGTCCCCAGATACGCAGTATTTT. Translating it yields CASRSPDTQYF.

This clonotype came up a few times. V usage is TRBV7-9 and J usage is TRBJ1-1, with TRBD1 matching over 11 bases. The CDR3 extends over 15 amino acids. Trimming at V came to 3 bases and at J to 4 bases, leaving 4 bases not matched to a gene. The germline V gene encodes CDR1 SEHNR and CDR2 FQNEAQ (reference sequence). The CDR3 here is CASSLVGTGGTEAFF. Here the CDR3 DNA reads TGTGCCAGCAGCTTGGTAGGGACAGGGGGCACTGAAGCTTTCTTT.

This clonotype occurred many times. The chain carries TRBV9 and TRBJ2-7, with D maybe TRBD1 (6 bases). V lost 0 bases to trimming and J lost 6 bases, with 10 bases between them. The CDR3 runs to 13 residues. CDR1 is SGDLS and CDR2 is YYNGEE in the germline V gene. The CDR3 spells CASSVATGSEQYF. DNA for the CDR3: TGTGCCAGCAGCGTAGCAACAGGGTCCGAGCAGTACTTC. The whole variable domain, remainder taken from reference TRBV9 and TRBJ2-7, is DSGVTQTPKHLITATGQRVTLRCSPRSGDLSVYWYQQSLDQGLQFLIQYYNGEERAKGNILERFSAQQFPDLHSELNLSSLELGDSALYFCASSVATGSEQYFGPGTRLTVT.

The gene calls are TRBV7-6 and TRBJ1-5; 8 bases map to TRBD1. The CDR3 consists of 15 residues. The V segment lost 5 bases and the J segment 6 bases; nucleotides outside the gene matches: 9. CDR1 and CDR2 (germline): SGHVS, FNYEAQ. In DNA, the CDR3 is TGTGCCAGCAGCCAAGGACAGGGTGGGAGTCAGCCCCAGCATTTT. It encodes CASSQGQGGSQPQHF.

This clonotype appeared a few times. This rearrangement joins TRBV10-3 to TRBJ2-7, with 8 bases matching TRBD2. V dropped 6 bases and J dropped 5; count of bases not matched to a gene: 3. This CDR3 has 12 residues. The germline gives CDR1 ENHRY, CDR2 SYGVKD. CDR3 sequence: CAIRGSGNEQYF. The CDR3 DNA follows: TGTGCCATCAGGGGTAGCGGGAACGAGCAGTACTTC.

V is TRBV6-6 and J is TRBJ1-3, with D hard to call. Trimming pared 0 bases from V and 0 bases from J, leaving 9 bases between. The CDR3 length is 16 residues. Germline CDR1 and CDR2: MNHNY and SVGAGI (reference sequence). CDR3 in DNA: TGTGCCAGCAGTTACTCACCCGGGAACTCTGGAAACACCATATATTTT. It codes for CASSYSPGNSGNTIYF.

This clonotype has at least ten counts. The rearrangement links TRBV10-3 to TRBJ1-3; D remains ambiguous. The CDR3 is 12 residues long. The V end was cut by 2 bases, the J end by 6 bases, with 5 bases between. The germline gives CDR1 ENHRY, CDR2 SYGVKD. CDR3 residues: CAISEGVNTIYF. The CDR3 DNA is TGTGCCATCAGTGAGGGGGTAAACACCATATATTTT.

The gene calls are TRBV15 and TRBJ1-2; 7 bases fit TRBD1. From germline, CDR1 is LNHNV and CDR2 YYDKDF (reference sequence). The V segment lost 3 bases and the J segment 5 bases; nucleotides outside the gene matches: 6. The CDR3 has 14 residues. CDR3 in amino acids: CATSSSGTAYGYTF. In DNA, the CDR3 is TGTGCCACCAGCAGTAGCGGGACAGCTTATGGCTACACCTTC.

This clonotype was picked up many times. The CDR3 reads CATGTTNSGANVLTF. CDR3 bases: TGTGCCACAGGGACAACTAACTCTGGGGCCAACGTCCTGACTTTC. The V gene is TRBV27, the J gene TRBJ2-6; the D gene is possibly TRBD1 (6 bases). Germline V gene data show CDR1 as MNHEY and CDR2 as SMNVEV (reference sequence). CDR3 length: 15 residues. V was cut by 10 bases and J by 0 bases, with 13 bases left in between.

V and J are TRBV7-2 and TRBJ2-2, with D possibly TRBD2 on 5 matching bases. CDR1 and CDR2 from the germline V gene are SGHTA and FQGNSA. This CDR3 spans 16 amino acids. The V end lost 4 bases, the J end lost 0 bases, and 12 bases lay between the germline ends. The CDR3 DNA is TGTGCCAGCAGCTCAGGTGGGAGAGCGAACACCGGGGAGCTGTTTTTT. Protein sequence: CASSSGGRANTGELFF.

This clonotype has at least ten counts. The CDR3 region has the DNA TGTGCCAGCAGTACGGGACAGACCCAGTACTTC. Its protein product is CASSTGQTQYF. The chain uses TRBV6-5 and TRBJ2-5; either TRBD1 or TRBD2 may fit D (5 bases each). V was clipped by 5 bases and J by 6 bases, with 7 bases between them. Germline assignment: CDR1 MNHEY and CDR2 SVGAGI. The length of the CDR3 is 11 residues.

Ten or more counts support this clonotype. The chain employs TRBV7-9 and TRBJ1-1, with D uncertain. This CDR3 has 12 residues. Germline V gene data show CDR1 as SEHNR and CDR2 as FQNEAQ (reference sequence). Trimming took 2 bases from V and 7 from J, leaving 8 bases between them. The CDR3 region has the DNA TGTGCCAGCAGCTTACGCGGCAGTGAAGCTTTCTTT. Amino acid sequence: CASSLRGSEAFF.

This clonotype was seen ten or more times. The chain has TRBV20-1 and TRBJ2-7; D unclear. CDR3 length: 15 residues. Germline V gives CDR1 DFQATT, CDR2 SNEGSKA (reference sequence). V was pared by 1 base and J by 7 bases, with 20 bases between. Here the CDR3 DNA reads TGCAGTGCTAGAGTATCAAAGGGTGCAGCTCAGGAGCAGTACTTC. This codes for CSARVSKGAAQEQYF.

This clonotype was seen more than once but under ten times. The V and J genes are TRBV12-3 or TRBV12-4 and TRBJ1-1; no reliable D call. The CDR3 runs 11 residues. The germline V and J ends were trimmed by 6 bases and 8 bases, with 10 bases remaining between them. The CDR3: CASSHGNEAFF. In DNA, the CDR3 is TGTGCCAGCAGCCACGGGAACGAAGCTTTCTTT.

The chain is built from TRBV29-1 and TRBJ1-5; 7 bases align to TRBD1. The V and J ends lost 7 bases and 11 bases, in that order; junction bases with no gene match: 23. CDR1 is SQVTM, CDR2 ANQGSEA, per germline. The CDR3 is 16 residues long. The DNA for the CDR3 is TGCAGCGGTGGGAAGGGGGCAGGTAGCGCGAAAGAGACCCAGCATTTT. Residues: CSGGKGAGSAKETQHF.

As to this clonotype: As the CDR3 is not closed by the conserved phenylalanine or tryptophan, this likely results from a read error. This chain links TRBV12-3 or TRBV12-4 with TRBJ2-7; 7 bases align to TRBD2. V lost 8 bases and J lost 3; bases outside the gene matches: 10. The CDR3 contains 14 residues. The CDR3 sequence is CASSSRAGFYEQYL. CDR3 coding DNA: TGTGCCAGCTCCTCCAGAGCGGGGTTCTACGAGCAGTACCTC.

This clonotype was counted ten times or more. The genes are TRBV20-1 and TRBJ1-1, with D possibly matching TRBD1 (6 bases). Looked up from germline, CDR1 is DFQATT and CDR2 is SNEGSKA (reference sequence). There are 14 residues in the CDR3. V was trimmed by 0 bases and J by 2 bases, leaving 10 bases between them. The CDR3 reads CSARDPDRNTEAFF. DNA of the CDR3: TGCAGTGCTAGAGATCCGGACAGAAACACTGAAGCTTTCTTT.

Only one count was recorded for this clonotype. The chain links TRBV7-3 to TRBJ2-7, with 8 bases lining up with TRBD1. Per the germline V gene, CDR1 is SGHTA and CDR2 is FQGTGA. V lost 5 bases, J lost 3 bases, and 6 bases stayed unmatched. This CDR3 is built from 14 residues. DNA for the CDR3: TGTGCCAGCAGCGTGGGACAGGTTGACTACGAGCAGTACTTC. It yields the protein CASSVGQVDYEQYF. The entire variable domain, with the rest obtained from reference TRBV7-3 and TRBJ2-7, is as follows: GAGVSQTPSNKVTEKGKYVELRCDPISGHTALYWYRQSLGQGPEFLIYFQGTGAADDSGLPNDRFFAVRPEGSVSTLKIQRTERGDSAVYLCASSVGQVDYEQYFGPGTRLTVT.